These T cell receptor beta chains were read from a single sample in a study of T-cell memory formation after mild COVID-19. From the 5' RACE reads, TCRdb called clonotypes with MiXCR, one entry per CDR3 protein. The sample has a few hundred thousand distinct CDR3 sequences; around a sixth are singletons. Source material: PBMCs or a T cell subset sorted from them (not recorded which). The receptors were sampled from a man aged 18 to 29 who had mild COVID-19 (a few samples of this study predate the infection). Cell type and time point are not known. The CDR3 runs from the conserved cysteine through the conserved F or W. D genes are given only for firm matches. Expanded clones are given a class, and other clones once, few, many or no size at all.

TRBV30	.	TRBJ2-1	.	CAWSPSSYNEQFF	TGTGCCTGGAGTCCCTCTTCCTACAATGAGCAGTTCTTC
TRBV5-4	TRBD1	TRBJ1-2	once	CASSWGTGAGYGYTF	TGTGCCAGCAGCTGGGGGACAGGGGCGGGATATGGCTACACCTTC
TRBV6-2/TRBV6-3	.	TRBJ2-7	few	CASSYLLAYEQYF	TGTGCCAGCAGTTACCTTTTGGCTTACGAGCAGTACTTC
TRBV7-6	.	TRBJ2-7	.	CASSGRDAYEQYF	TGTGCCAGCAGCGGACGGGACGCCTACGAGCAGTACTTC
TRBV19	TRBD2	TRBJ2-7	.	CASSIGEGRAYEQYF	TGTGCCAGTAGTATTGGGGAGGGCCGGGCCTACGAGCAGTACTTC
TRBV19	.	TRBJ2-1	.	CASTSDPASSYNEQFF	TGTGCCAGTACCTCGGACCCCGCCAGCTCCTACAATGAGCAGTTCTTC
TRBV10-3	.	TRBJ2-3	.	CAISESIGKGPSTDTQYF	TGTGCCATCAGTGAGTCGATCGGGAAGGGGCCCAGCACAGATACGCAGTATTTT
TRBV12-3/TRBV12-4	.	TRBJ2-1	.	CASSFAVGHNEQFF	TGTGCCAGCAGTTTCGCGGTAGGGCACAATGAGCAGTTCTTC
TRBV20-1	.	TRBJ2-1	.	CSATRGRLYNEQFF	TGCAGTGCCACCAGGGGTCGATTATACAATGAGCAGTTCTTC
TRBV5-1	TRBD1	TRBJ2-2	.	CASSPNPDRGLGGTGELFF	TGCGCCAGCAGCCCTAACCCGGACAGGGGGCTAGGCGGCACCGGGGAGCTGTTTTTT
TRBV5-6	TRBD2	TRBJ2-5	.	CASSLVPSGAQETQYF	TGTGCCAGCAGCTTGGTGCCTAGCGGGGCACAAGAGACCCAGTACTTC
TRBV19	TRBD1	TRBJ1-2	few	CASRYTGDGYGYTF	TGTGCCAGTAGATACACAGGGGACGGCTATGGCTACACCTTC
TRBV6-2/TRBV6-3	.	TRBJ2-2	few	CASSSGINTGELFF	TGTGCCAGCAGTTCCGGGATAAACACCGGGGAGCTGTTTTTT
TRBV5-1	TRBD1	TRBJ2-7	few	CASSSSTGVSYEQYF	TGCGCCAGCAGTAGCTCGACAGGGGTTTCCTACGAGCAGTACTTC
TRBV12-3/TRBV12-4	.	TRBJ2-7	few	CASRSSGDEQYF	TGTGCCAGCAGGTCGTCCGGAGACGAGCAGTACTTC